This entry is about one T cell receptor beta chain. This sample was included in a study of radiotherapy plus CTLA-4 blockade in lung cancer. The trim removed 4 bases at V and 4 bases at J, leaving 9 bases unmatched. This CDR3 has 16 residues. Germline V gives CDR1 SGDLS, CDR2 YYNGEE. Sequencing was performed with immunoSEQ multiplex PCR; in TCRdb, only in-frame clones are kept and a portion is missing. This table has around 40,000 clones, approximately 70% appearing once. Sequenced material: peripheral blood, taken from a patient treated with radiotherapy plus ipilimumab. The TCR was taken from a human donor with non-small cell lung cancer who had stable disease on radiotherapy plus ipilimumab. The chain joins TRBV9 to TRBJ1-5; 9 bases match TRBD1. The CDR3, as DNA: TGTGCCAGCAGCTTCTGGGACAGGGTTGCAAATCAGCCCCAGCATTTT. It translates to CASSFWDRVANQPQHF.